The present TCR beta chain was sequenced within a study of CD8 T cells in ankylosing spondylitis. General study points: Matched synovial fluid from ankylosing spondylitis patients was reported to be enriched for disease-linked clones. The disease-linked clones had a CD8+ phenotype and low blood frequencies.

Trimming shortened V by 8 bases and J by 2 bases, and 18 bases separated the two germline ends. The CDR3 is 15 amino acids. Making the TCR beta libraries involved quantitative 5'-RACE with molecular barcodes. MiXCR was run by TCRdb on the 5' RACE reads, yielding one entry per CDR3 protein. The sample includes more than 95,000 distinct CDR3 sequences, about 8.3% of them seen just once. This clonotype was counted ten times or more. Its antigen is still unknown. Sequenced sample: blood, either unsorted or a sorted T cell fraction (not recorded which). The TCR originated in a male donor with ankylosing spondylitis or in good health (not recorded which). The chain employs TRBV12-3 or TRBV12-4 and TRBJ1-2, with a weak D call TRBD1 (5 bases). CDR3 sequence: CASAPWGGLNYGYTF. Written as DNA, the CDR3 is TGTGCCAGCGCCCCCTGGGGGGGACTCAACTATGGCTACACCTTC.